One T cell receptor (beta chain) is described in this entry. This sample was taken from a study of T cell changes during pregnancy in multiple sclerosis. The CDR3 is made up of 15 amino acids. CDR1 and CDR2 (germline): MNHEY, SMNVEV (reference sequence). The trim removed 5 bases at V and 5 bases at J, leaving 11 bases unmatched. Profiling relied on immunoSEQ multiplex PCR, and the TCRdb table lists in-frame clones only, not all of them. The repertoire includes about 32,000 clones, around nine tenths of them detected once, and 5.1% sits in the top ten. Here the sequenced sample was CD8+ T cells from peripheral blood mononuclear cells, taken in the first trimester of pregnancy. The V gene is TRBV27, the J gene TRBJ1-2; 7 bases match TRBD1. This receptor was identified in a female donor with multiple sclerosis, enrolled in a pregnancy study. CDR3: CASSLHRQGPYGYTF. The CDR3 DNA is TGTGCCAGCAGTCTCCACAGACAGGGTCCATATGGCTACACCTTC.